Reported below is one T cell receptor (beta chain). The data belong to a study of blood T cell repertoires in COVID-19. On the study more broadly: The United States, Italy and Spain provided the acute and convalescent COVID-19 samples.

Original processing notes: Reference gene primer amplification gave nucleated cell count estimates. Assay used: immunoSEQ multiplex PCR; TCRdb lists only in-frame clones, some missing. V and J calls and clone size come straight from that table; D and trimming were deduced from the DNA. The sample yields over 40,000 clones, 90% seen once. The ends were cut back, 6 bases at V and 1 base at J, with 12 bases in the middle. Per the germline V gene, CDR1 is MNHEY and CDR2 is SVGAGI. The CDR3 has 14 amino acids. This clonotype was obtained from a man in his 70s with acute or convalescent COVID-19. The chain carries TRBV6-5 and TRBJ1-1; D gene ambiguous. The sample consisted of peripheral blood. The CDR3 loop reads CASSFYPKNTEAFF. In DNA form, the CDR3 reads TGTGCCAGCAGCTTCTACCCGAAGAACACTGAAGCTTTCTTT.